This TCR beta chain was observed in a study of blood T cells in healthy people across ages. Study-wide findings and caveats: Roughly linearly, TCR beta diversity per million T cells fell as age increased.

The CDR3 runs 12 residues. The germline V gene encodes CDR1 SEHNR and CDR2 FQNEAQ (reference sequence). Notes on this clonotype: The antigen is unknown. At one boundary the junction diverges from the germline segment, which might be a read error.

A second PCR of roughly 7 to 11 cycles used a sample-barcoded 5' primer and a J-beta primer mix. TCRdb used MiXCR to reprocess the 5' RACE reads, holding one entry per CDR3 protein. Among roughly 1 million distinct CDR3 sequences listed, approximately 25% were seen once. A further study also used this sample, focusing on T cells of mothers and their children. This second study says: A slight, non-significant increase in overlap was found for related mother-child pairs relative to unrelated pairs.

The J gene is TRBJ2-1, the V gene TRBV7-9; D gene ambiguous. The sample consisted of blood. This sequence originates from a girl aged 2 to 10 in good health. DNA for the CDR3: TGCGCCAGTAGCTTTAGGAGCGCCGAGCAGTTCTTC. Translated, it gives CASSFRSAEQFF.